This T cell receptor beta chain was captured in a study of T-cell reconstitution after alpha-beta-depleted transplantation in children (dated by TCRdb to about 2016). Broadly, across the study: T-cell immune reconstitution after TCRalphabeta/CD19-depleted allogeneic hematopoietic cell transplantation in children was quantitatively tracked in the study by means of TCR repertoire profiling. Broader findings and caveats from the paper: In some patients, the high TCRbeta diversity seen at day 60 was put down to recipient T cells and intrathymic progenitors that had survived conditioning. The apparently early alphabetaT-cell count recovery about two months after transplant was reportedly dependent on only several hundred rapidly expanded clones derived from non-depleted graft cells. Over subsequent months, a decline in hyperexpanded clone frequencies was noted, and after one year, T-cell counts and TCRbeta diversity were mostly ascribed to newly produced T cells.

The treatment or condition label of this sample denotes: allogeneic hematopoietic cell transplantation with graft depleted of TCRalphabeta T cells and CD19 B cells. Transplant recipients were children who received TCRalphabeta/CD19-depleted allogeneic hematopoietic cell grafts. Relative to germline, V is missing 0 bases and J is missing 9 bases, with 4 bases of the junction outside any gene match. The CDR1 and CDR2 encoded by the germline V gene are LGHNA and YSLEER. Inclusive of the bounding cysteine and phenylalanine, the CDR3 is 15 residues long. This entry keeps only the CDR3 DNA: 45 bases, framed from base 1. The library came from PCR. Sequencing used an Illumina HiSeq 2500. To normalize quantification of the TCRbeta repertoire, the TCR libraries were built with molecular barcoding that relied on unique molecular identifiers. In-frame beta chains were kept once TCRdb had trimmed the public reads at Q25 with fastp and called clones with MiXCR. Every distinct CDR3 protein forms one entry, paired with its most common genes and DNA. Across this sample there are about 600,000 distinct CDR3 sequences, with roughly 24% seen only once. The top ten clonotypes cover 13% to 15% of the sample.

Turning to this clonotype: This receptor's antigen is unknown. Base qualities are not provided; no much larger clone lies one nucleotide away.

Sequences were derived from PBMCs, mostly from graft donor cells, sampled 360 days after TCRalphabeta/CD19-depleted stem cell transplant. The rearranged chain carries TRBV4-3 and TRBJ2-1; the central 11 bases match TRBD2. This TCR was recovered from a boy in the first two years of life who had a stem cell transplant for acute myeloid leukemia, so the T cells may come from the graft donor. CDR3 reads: CASSQDSGGDLEQFF. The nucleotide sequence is TGCGCCAGCAGCCAAGATAGCGGGGGGGATCTTGAGCAGTTCTTC.